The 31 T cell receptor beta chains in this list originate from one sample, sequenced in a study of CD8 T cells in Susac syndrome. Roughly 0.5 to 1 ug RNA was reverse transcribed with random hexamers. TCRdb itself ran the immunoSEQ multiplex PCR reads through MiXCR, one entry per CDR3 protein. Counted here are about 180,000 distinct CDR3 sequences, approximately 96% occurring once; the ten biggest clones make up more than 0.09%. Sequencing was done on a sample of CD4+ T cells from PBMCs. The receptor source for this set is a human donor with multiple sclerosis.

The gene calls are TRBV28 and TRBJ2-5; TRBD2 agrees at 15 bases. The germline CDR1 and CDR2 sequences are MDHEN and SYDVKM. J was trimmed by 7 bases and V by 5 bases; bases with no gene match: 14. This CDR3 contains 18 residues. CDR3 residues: CASSRTSGGAFLEGTQYF. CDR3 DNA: TGTGCCAGCAGTAGGACTAGCGGGGGGGCTTTTCTTGAGGGGACCCAGTACTTC.

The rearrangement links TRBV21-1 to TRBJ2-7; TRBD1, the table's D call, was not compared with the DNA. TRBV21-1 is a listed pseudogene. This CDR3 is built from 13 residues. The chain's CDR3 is CASSKTEVYEQYF. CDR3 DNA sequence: TGTGCCAGCAGCAAGACAGAGGTATACGAGCAGTACTTC.

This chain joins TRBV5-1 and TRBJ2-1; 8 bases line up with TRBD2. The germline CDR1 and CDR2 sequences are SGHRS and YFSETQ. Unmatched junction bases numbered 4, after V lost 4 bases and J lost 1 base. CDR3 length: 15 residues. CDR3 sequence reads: CASSSSGASYNEQFF. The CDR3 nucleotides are TGCGCCAGCAGCAGTAGCGGGGCTTCCTACAATGAGCAGTTCTTC.

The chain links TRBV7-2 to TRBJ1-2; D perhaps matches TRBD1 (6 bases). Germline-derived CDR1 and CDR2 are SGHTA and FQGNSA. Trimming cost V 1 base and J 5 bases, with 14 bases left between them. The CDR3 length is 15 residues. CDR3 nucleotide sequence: TGTGCCAGCAGCTTAGTTGGGGGACAAGCTTATGGCTACACCTTC. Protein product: CASSLVGGQAYGYTF.

CDR3 sequence reads: CASSYARGRDRQFF. As DNA, the CDR3 is TGTGCCAGCAGTTACGCCAGAGGCCGGGACAGGCAGTTCTTC. This rearrangement joins TRBV6-2 or TRBV6-3 to TRBJ2-1; 7 bases align to TRBD1. The germline CDR1 and CDR2 sequences are MNHEY and SVGEGT. The CDR3 covers 14 residues. Trimming cost V 2 bases and J 12 bases; bases outside gene matches: 10.

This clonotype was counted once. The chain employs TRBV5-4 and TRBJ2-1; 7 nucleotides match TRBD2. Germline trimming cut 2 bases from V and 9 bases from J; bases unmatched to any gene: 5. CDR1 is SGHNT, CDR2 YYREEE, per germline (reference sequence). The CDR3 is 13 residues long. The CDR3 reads CASSLAGRGEQFF. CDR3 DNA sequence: TGTGCCAGCAGCTTAGCGGGGAGGGGTGAGCAGTTCTTC. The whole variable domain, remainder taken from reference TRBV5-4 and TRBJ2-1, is ETGVTQSPTHLIKTRGQQVTLRCSSQSGHNTVSWYQQALGQGPQFIFQYYREEENGRGNFPPRFSGLQFPNYSSELNVNALELDDSALYLCASSLAGRGEQFFGPGTRLTVL.

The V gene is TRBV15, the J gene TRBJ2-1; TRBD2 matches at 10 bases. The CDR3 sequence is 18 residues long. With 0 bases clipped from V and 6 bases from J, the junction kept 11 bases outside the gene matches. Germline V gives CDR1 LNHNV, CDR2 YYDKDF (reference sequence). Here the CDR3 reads CATSRDKAGGPWANEQFF. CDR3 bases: TGTGCCACCAGCAGAGATAAAGCGGGGGGGCCATGGGCCAATGAGCAGTTCTTC.

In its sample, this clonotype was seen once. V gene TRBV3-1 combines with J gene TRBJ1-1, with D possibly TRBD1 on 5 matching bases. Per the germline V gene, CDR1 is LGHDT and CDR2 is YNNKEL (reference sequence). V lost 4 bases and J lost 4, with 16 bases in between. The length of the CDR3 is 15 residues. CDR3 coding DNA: TGTGCCAGCAGCCCAGGGAACCGCTTCGCCACTGAAGCTTTCTTT. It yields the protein CASSPGNRFATEAFF.

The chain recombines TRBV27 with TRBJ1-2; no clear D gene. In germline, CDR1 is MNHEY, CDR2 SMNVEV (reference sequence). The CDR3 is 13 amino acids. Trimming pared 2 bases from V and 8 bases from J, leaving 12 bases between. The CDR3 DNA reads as TGTGCCAGCAGTTTAGACCGCTATGGAGGCTACACCTTC. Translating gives CASSLDRYGGYTF.

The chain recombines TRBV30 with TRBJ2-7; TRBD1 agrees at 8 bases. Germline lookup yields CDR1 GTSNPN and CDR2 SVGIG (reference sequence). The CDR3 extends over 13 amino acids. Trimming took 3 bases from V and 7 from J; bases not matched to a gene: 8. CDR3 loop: CAWRQQGAREQYF. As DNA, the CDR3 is TGTGCCTGGAGGCAGCAGGGGGCTAGAGAGCAGTACTTC.

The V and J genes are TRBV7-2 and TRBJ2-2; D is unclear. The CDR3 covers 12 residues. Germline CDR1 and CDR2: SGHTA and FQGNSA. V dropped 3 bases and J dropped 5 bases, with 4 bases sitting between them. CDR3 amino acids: CASSFGTGELFF. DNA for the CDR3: TGTGCCAGCAGCTTCGGGACCGGGGAGCTGTTTTTT.

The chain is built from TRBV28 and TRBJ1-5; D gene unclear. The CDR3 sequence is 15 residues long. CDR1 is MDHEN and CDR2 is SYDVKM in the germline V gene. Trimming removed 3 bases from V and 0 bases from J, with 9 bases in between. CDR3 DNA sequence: TGTGCCAGCAGTTTGGAGGGAAATAGCAATCAGCCCCAGCATTTT. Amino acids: CASSLEGNSNQPQHF.

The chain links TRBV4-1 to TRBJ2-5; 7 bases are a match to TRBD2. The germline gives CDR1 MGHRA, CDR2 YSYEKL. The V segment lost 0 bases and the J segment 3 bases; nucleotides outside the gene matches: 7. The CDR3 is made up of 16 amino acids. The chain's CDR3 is CASSQEGWAGEETQYF. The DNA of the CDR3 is TGCGCCAGCAGCCAAGAAGGTTGGGCGGGGGAAGAGACCCAGTACTTC.

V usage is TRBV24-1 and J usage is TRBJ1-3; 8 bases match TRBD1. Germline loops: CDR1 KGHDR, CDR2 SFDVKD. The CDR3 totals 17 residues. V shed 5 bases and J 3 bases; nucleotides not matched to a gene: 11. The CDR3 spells CATSGPGDRGDGNTIYF. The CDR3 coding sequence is TGTGCCACCAGTGGACCCGGAGACAGGGGCGATGGAAACACCATATATTTT.

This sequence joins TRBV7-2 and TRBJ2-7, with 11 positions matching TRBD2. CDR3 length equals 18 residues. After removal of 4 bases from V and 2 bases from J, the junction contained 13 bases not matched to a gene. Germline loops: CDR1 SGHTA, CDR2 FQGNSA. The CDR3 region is CASSSMTPTSGGPYEQYF. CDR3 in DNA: TGTGCCAGCAGCTCCATGACCCCCACTAGCGGGGGTCCCTACGAGCAGTACTTC.

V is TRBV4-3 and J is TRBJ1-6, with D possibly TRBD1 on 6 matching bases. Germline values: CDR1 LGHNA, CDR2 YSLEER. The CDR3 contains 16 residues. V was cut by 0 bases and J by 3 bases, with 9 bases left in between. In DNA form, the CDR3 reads TGCGCCAGCAGCCAAGATCGAGGGGGCTATAATTCACCCCTCCACTTT. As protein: CASSQDRGGYNSPLHF.

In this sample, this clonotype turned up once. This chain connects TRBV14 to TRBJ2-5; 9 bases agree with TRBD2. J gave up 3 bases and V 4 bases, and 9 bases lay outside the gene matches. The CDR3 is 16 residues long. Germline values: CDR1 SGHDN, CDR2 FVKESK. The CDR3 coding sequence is TGTGCCAGCAGCCCCCTCGGAGCGGGGGGTGAAGAGACCCAGTACTTC. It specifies CASSPLGAGGEETQYF.

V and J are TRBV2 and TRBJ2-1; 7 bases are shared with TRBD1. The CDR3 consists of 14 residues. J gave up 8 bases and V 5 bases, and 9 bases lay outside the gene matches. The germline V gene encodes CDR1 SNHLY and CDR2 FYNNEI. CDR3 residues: CASSPTGLGYEQFF. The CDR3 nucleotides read TGTGCCAGCAGTCCGACAGGGTTAGGTTATGAGCAGTTCTTC.

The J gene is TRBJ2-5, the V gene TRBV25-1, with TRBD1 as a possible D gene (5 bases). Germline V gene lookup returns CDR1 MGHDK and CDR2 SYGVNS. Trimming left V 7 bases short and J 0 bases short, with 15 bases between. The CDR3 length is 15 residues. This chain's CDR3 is CASTDSPSYQETQYF. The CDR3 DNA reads TGTGCCAGCACAGACAGTCCGAGCTACCAAGAGACCCAGTACTTC.

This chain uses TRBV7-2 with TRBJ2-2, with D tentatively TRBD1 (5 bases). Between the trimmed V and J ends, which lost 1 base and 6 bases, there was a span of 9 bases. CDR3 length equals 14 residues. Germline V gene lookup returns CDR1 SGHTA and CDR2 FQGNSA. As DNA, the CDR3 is TGTGCCAGCAGCTTAGACCCCAGGGCCGGGGAGCTGTTTTTT. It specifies CASSLDPRAGELFF. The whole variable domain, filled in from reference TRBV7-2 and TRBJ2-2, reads GAGVSQSPSNKVTEKGKDVELRCDPISGHTALYWYRQSLGQGLEFLIYFQGNSAPDKSGLPSDRFSAERTGGSVSTLTIQRTQQEDSAVYLCASSLDPRAGELFFGEGSRLTVL.

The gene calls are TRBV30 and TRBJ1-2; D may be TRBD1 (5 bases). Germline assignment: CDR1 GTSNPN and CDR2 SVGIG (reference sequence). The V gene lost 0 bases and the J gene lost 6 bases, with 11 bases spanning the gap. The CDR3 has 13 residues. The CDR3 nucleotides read TGTGCCTGGAGTGTACGGACGGGGGATGGCTACACCTTC. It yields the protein CAWSVRTGDGYTF.

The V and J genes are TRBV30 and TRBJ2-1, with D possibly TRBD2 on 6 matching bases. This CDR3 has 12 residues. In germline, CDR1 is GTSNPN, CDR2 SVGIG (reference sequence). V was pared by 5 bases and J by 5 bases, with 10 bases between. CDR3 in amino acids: CAWGRTNNEQFF. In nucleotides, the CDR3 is TGTGCCTGGGGGAGGACTAACAATGAGCAGTTCTTC.

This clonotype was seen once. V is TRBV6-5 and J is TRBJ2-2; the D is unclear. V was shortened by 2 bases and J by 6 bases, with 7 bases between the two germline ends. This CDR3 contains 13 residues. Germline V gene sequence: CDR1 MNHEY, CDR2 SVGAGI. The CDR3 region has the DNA TGTGCCAGCAGTTACGGGTCGGCCGGGGAGCTGTTTTTT. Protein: CASSYGSAGELFF.

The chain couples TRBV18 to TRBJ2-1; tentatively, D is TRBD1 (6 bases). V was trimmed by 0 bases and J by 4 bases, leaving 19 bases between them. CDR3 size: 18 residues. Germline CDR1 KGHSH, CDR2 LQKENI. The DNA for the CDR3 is TGTGCCAGCTCACCACCGTCAGGGCAGGGGCTGAGGTACAATGAGCAGTTCTTC. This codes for CASSPPSGQGLRYNEQFF.

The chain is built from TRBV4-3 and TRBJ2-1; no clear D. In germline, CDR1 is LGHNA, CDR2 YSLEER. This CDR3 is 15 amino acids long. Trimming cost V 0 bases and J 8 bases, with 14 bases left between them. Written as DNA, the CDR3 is TGCGCCAGCAGCCAAGATAACGGCCCCTTCCATGAGCAGTTCTTC. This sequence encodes CASSQDNGPFHEQFF.

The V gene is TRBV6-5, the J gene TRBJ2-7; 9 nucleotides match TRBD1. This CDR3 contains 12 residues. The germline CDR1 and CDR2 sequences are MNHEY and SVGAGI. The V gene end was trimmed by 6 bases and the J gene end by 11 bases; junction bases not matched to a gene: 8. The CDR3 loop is CASSQGTGQEYF. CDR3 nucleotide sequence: TGTGCCAGCAGCCAGGGGACAGGGCAGGAGTACTTC.

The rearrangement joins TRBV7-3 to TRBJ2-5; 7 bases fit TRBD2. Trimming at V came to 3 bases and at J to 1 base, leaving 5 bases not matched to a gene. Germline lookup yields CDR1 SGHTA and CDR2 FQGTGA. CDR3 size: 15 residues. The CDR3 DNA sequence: TGTGCCAGCAGCTTCGTGGGGGGGTTCCAAGAGACCCAGTACTTC. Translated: CASSFVGGFQETQYF.

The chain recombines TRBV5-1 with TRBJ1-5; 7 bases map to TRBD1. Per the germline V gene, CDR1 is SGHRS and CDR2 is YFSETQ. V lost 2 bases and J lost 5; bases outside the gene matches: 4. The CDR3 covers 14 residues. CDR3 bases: TGCGCCAGCAGCTTTTCAGGGGGGCATCAGCCCCAGCATTTT. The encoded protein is CASSFSGGHQPQHF.

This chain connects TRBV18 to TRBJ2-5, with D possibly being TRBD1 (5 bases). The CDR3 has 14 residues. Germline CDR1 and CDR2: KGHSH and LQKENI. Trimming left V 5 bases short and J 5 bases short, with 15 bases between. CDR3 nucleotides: TGTGCCAGCTCAACACTAACTGGGGCGGAGACCCAGTACTTC. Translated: CASSTLTGAETQYF.

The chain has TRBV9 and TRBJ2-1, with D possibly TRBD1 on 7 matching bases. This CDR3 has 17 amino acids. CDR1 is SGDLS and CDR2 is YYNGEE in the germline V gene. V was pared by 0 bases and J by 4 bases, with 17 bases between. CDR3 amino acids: CASSVAGAGGIYNEQFF. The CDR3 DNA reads TGTGCCAGCAGCGTAGCTGGGGCAGGGGGGATATACAATGAGCAGTTCTTC. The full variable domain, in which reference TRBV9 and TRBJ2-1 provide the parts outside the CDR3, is DSGVTQTPKHLITATGQRVTLRCSPRSGDLSVYWYQQSLDQGLQFLIQYYNGEERAKGNILERFSAQQFPDLHSELNLSSLELGDSALYFCASSVAGAGGIYNEQFFGPGTRLTVL.

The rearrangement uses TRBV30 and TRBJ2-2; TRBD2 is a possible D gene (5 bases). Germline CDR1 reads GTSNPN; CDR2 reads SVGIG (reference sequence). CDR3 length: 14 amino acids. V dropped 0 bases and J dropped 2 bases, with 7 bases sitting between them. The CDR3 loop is CAWSVGLNTGELFF. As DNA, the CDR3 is TGTGCCTGGAGTGTAGGACTTAACACCGGGGAGCTGTTTTTT.